These 14 T cell receptor beta chains came from one sample sequenced in a study of CD4 and CD8 cells across lung adenocarcinoma regions. TCRdb re-analysed the PCR reads in MiXCR, keeping a single row per CDR3 protein. The sample lists approximately 19,000 distinct CDR3 sequences, roughly 54% occurring once. The specimen was CD8+ T cells from the center of a lung tumor. These TCRs come from a female donor with lung adenocarcinoma. The CD4 and CD8 labels of this study may be unreliable.

This clonotype showed up many times. The CDR3 here is CASARGTGASATQYF. CDR3 DNA: TGTGCCAGCGCCCGCGGGACAGGTGCCTCTGCGACCCAGTACTTC. V and J are TRBV27 and TRBJ2-5; 8 positions agree with TRBD1. J was trimmed by 7 bases and V by 8 bases; bases with no gene match: 15. The CDR3 spans 15 residues. Germline CDR1 reads MNHEY; CDR2 reads SMNVEV (reference sequence).

A note on this clonotype: Germline is not matched at one junction end, which may reflect a read error. The chain combines TRBV6-5 with TRBJ2-3, with D possibly being TRBD1 or TRBD2 (6 bases each). CDR1 MNHEY and CDR2 SVGAGI come from the germline V gene. There are 15 residues in the CDR3. As DNA, the CDR3 is TGTGCCAGCGGTTACGGGGGCCGTGACCAAGATACCCAGTATTTC. It codes for CASGYGGRDQDTQYF.

The chain recombines TRBV6-5 with TRBJ2-2; TRBD2 matches at 8 bases. Per the germline V gene, CDR1 is MNHEY and CDR2 is SVGAGI. V shed 0 bases and J 1 base; nucleotides not matched to a gene: 4. The CDR3 covers 17 residues. The CDR3 is CASSYSGAGGNTGELFF. In nucleotides, the CDR3 is TGTGCCAGCAGTTACTCGGGGGCGGGGGGGAACACCGGGGAGCTGTTTTTT.

This clonotype has at least ten counts. The genes are TRBV27 and TRBJ1-1, with D perhaps TRBD1 (5 bases). V lost 1 base and J lost 1, with 7 bases in between. Germline CDR1 MNHEY, CDR2 SMNVEV (reference sequence). The CDR3 consists of 14 residues. CDR3 DNA: TGTGCCAGCAGTTTATATCAGGGGAACACTGAAGCTTTCTTT. Protein product: CASSLYQGNTEAFF.

Regarding this clonotype: At one boundary the junction diverges from the germline segment, which might be a read error. The V call is TRBV27, the J call TRBJ2-3; maybe TRBD1 (7 bases). The tail of the sequence fits TRBJ2-7 better, so the J call may be wrong. The CDR3 runs 16 residues. The germline V gene has CDR1 MNHEY and CDR2 SMNVEV (reference sequence). This CDR3 is CACRGAGGGDTDTQYF. In DNA form, the CDR3 reads TGTGCCTGCAGGGGGGCCGGGGGCGGTGACACAGATACGCAGTACTTC.

V is TRBV6-5 and J is TRBJ2-3, with 8 nucleotides matching TRBD2. The J call is in doubt because the DNA end fits TRBJ2-7 better. CDR1 MNHEY and CDR2 SVGAGI come from the germline V gene. The CDR3 contains 15 residues. The DNA for the CDR3 is TGTGCCGGGGGTTACGGGGGGGGTGACACAGATACGCAGTACTTC. Translating gives CAGGYGGGDTDTQYF.

The chain combines TRBV11-1 with TRBJ2-1; D is perhaps TRBD1 (6 bases). The J call could be wrong; TRBJ2-5 is a better fit for the DNA end. The CDR3 consists of 13 residues. Germline V gives CDR1 SGHAT, CDR2 FQDESV (reference sequence). The CDR3 DNA reads as TGTGCCAGCAGTGGACAGCTCCAAGAGACCCAGTACTTC. Translating gives CASSGQLQETQYF.

This clonotype was recorded many times. The chain is built from TRBV27 and TRBJ2-3; no clear D gene. Trimming removed 3 bases at V and 0 bases at J, with 7 bases between. This CDR3 is 14 amino acids long. Germline CDR1 is MNHEY and CDR2 is SMNVEV (reference sequence). CDR3 in amino acids: CASSFSRSTDTQYF. The CDR3 DNA follows: TGTGCCAGCAGTTTTTCACGGAGCACAGATACGCAGTATTTT.

As to this clonotype: A read error may produce the germline difference seen at one junction end. The CDR3 sequence: CASSSPGASGTYAQFF. The CDR3, as DNA: TGTGCCAGCAGCTCTCCGGGGGCTAGCGGGACTTATGCGCAGTTCTTT. The rearrangement links TRBV27 to TRBJ2-1; 9 bases match TRBD2. CDR3 length: 16 residues. Looked up from germline, CDR1 is MNHEY and CDR2 is SMNVEV (reference sequence).

In this sample, this clonotype turned up once. The chain has TRBV6-1 and TRBJ1-1, with D maybe TRBD1 (6 bases). This CDR3 has 14 amino acids. V gave up 2 bases and J gave up 4 bases, with 11 bases separating them. Germline assignment: CDR1 MNHNS and CDR2 SASEGT. The CDR3 coding sequence is TGTGCCAGCAGTGAACAGGGGACAAGCACTGAAGCTTTCTTT. It codes for CASSEQGTSTEAFF.

This clonotype showed up many times. The rearrangement uses TRBV11-2 and TRBJ2-7; 10 bases match TRBD2. V lost 1 base to trimming and J lost 0 bases; unmatched junction nucleotides: 6. The CDR3 extends over 17 amino acids. From germline, CDR1 is SGHAT and CDR2 FQNNGV. The CDR3 is CASSLAPSGRHSYEQYF. The CDR3 DNA reads TGTGCCAGCAGCTTAGCCCCTAGCGGGAGACACTCCTACGAGCAGTACTTC.

This clonotype was detected a few times. The CDR3 bases are TGTGCCAGCAGATTCCGGGACAGCTACTATGGCTACACCTTC. Amino acids: CASRFRDSYYGYTF. This sequence joins TRBV27 and TRBJ1-2, with 7 bases lining up with TRBD1. CDR3 length equals 14 residues. From germline, CDR1 is MNHEY and CDR2 SMNVEV (reference sequence). The junction had 7 bases not matched to a gene; V was cut back by 6 bases and J by 3 bases.

V is TRBV10-1 and J is TRBJ2-4; 11 nucleotides match TRBD1. The V and J ends lost 5 bases and 10 bases, in that order; junction bases with no gene match: 13. The germline gives CDR1 WNHNN, CDR2 SYGVQD (reference sequence). This CDR3 contains 16 residues. The CDR3 DNA reads TGCGCCAGCAGTCCCGGGACAGGGGGGGACAAAGAGATTCAGTACTTC. This encodes CASSPGTGGDKEIQYF.

The rearrangement links TRBV5-5 to TRBJ2-3; possibly TRBD2 for D (6 bases). V was clipped by 5 bases and J by 4 bases, with 17 bases between them. CDR1 is SGHKS, CDR2 YYEKEE, per germline (reference sequence). The CDR3 spans 15 residues. The CDR3 region has the DNA TGTGCCAGCAGTCCGGAGGAGGGGTTGCCAGATACGCAGTATTTT. It codes for CASSPEEGLPDTQYF.